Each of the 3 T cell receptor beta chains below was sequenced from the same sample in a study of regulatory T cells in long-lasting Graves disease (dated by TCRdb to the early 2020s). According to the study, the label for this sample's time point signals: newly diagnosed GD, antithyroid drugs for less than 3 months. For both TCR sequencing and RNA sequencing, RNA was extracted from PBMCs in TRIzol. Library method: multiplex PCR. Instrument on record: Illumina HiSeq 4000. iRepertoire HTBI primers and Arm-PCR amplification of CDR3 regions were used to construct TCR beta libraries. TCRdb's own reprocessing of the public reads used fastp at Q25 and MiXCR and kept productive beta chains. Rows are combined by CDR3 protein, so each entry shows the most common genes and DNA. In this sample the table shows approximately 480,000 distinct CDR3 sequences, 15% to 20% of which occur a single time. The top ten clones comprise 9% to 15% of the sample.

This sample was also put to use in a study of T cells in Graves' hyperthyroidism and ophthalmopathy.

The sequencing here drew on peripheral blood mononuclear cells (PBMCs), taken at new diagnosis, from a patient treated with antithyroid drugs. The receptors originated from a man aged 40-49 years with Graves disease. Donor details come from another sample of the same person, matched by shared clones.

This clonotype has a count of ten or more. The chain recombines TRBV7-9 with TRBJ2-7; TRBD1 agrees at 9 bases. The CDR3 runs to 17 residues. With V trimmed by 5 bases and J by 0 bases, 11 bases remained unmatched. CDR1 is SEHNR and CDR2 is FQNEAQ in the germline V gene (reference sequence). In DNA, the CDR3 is TGTGCCAGCAGCGCAACTCCGGGACAGGGAATCTCCTACGAGCAGTACTTC. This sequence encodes CASSATPGQGISYEQYF.

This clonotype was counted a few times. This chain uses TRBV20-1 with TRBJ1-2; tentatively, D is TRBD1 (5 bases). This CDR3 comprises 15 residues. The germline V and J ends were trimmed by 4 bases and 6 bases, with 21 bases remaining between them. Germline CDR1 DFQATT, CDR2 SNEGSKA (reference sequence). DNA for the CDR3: TGCAGTGCTAAACGGGCAGGGCCGAACTCAAATGGCTACACCTTC. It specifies CSAKRAGPNSNGYTF.

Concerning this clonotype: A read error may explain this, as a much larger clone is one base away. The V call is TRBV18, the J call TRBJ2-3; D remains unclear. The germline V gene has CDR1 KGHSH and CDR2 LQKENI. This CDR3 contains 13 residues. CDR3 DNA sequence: TGTGCCAACTCACCCCTGACCACAGATACGCAGTATTTT. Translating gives CANSPLTTDTQYF. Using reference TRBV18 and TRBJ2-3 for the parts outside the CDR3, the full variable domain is NAGVMQNPRHLVRRRGQEARLRCSPMKGHSHVYWYRQLPEEGLKFMVYLQKENIIDESGMPKERFSAEFPKEGPSILRIQQVVRGDSAAYFCANSPLTTDTQYFGPGTRLTVL.